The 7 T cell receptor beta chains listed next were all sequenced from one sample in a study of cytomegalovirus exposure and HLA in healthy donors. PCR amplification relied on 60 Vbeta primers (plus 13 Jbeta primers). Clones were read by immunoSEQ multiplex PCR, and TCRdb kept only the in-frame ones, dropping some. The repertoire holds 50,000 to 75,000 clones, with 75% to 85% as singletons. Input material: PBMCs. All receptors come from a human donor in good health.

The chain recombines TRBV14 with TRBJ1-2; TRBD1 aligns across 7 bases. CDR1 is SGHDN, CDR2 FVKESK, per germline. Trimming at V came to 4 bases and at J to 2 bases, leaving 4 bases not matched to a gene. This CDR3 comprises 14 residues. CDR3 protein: CASSRTGQNYGYTF. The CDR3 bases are TGTGCCAGCAGCCGAACGGGACAGAACTATGGCTACACCTTC.

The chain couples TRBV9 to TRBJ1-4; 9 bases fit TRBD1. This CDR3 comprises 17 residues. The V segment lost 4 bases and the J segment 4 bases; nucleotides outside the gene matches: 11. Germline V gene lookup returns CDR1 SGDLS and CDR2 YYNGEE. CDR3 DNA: TGTGCCAGCAGCAGACCGGGACAGGGTGTCGGTAATGAAAAACTGTTTTTT. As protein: CASSRPGQGVGNEKLFF.

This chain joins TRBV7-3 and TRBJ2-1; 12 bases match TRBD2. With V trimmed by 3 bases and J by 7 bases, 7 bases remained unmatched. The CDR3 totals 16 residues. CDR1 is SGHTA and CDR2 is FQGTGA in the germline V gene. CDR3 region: CASSFLAGGPGNEQFF. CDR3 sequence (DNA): TGTGCCAGCAGCTTCCTAGCGGGAGGGCCGGGGAATGAGCAGTTCTTC.

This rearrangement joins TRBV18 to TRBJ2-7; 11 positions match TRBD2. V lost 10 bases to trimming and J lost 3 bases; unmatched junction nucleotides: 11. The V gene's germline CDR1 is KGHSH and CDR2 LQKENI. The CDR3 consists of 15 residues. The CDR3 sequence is CATSAGGTSGYEQYF. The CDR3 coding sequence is TGTGCCACCAGCGCCGGGGGGACTAGCGGCTACGAGCAGTACTTC.

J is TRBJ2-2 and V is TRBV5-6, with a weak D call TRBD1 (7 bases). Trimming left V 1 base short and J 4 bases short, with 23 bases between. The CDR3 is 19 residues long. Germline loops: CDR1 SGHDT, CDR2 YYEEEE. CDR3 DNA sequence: TGTGCCAGCAGCTTGTTTCCCGGACAGGAGGGCTATGTCACCGGGGAGCTGTTTTTT. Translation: CASSLFPGQEGYVTGELFF.

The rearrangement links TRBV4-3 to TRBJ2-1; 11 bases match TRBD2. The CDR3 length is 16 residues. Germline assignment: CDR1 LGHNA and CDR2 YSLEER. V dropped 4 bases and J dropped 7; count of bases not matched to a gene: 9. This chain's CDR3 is CASSRVAGGGANEQFF. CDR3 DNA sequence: TGCGCCAGCAGCCGCGTAGCGGGAGGGGGGGCAAATGAGCAGTTCTTC.

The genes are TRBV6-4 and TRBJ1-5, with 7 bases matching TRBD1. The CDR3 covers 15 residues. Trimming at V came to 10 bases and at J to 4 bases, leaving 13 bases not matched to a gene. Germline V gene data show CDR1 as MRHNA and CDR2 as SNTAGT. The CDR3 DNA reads TGTGCCAAGGGGGCCGGATGGGGGAATAATCAGCCCCAGCATTTT. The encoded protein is CAKGAGWGNNQPQHF.